This T cell receptor beta chain came from a study of CD8 T cells in ankylosing spondylitis. TCR beta libraries were made by quantitative 5'-RACE with molecular barcodes. TCRdb re-called the 5' RACE reads through MiXCR, storing one row per CDR3 protein. The data show around 490,000 distinct CDR3 sequences, roughly 5.3% seen once. Study-level points and caveats: Relatively scarce in peripheral blood, disease-linked clones were CD8+. Clones tied to disease were said to be significantly enriched in matched ankylosing spondylitis synovial fluid. Some motif variants had been reported before (in reactive arthritis synovial fluid and blood). There was a TCR beta motif, made of 7 to 9 highly homologous variants, that appeared characteristic of ankylosing spondylitis blood.

Per the germline V gene, CDR1 is SGHAT and CDR2 is FQNNGV. This CDR3 contains 18 residues. The germline V and J ends were trimmed by 2 bases and 0 bases, with 18 bases remaining between them. This clonotype was seen a few times. Its antigen is currently unknown. The clonotype originates from a male donor with ankylosing spondylitis. The sample was blood, either unsorted or a sorted T cell fraction (not recorded which). The chain carries TRBV11-2 and TRBJ2-3, with TRBD1 as a possible D gene (6 bases). CDR3 region: CASSLFSNLGQSTDTQYF. The CDR3 region has the DNA TGTGCCAGCAGCTTATTTTCAAACCTCGGACAGAGCACAGATACGCAGTATTTT. Looking up the rest from reference TRBV11-2 and TRBJ2-3 gives the full variable domain: EAGVAQSPRYKIIEKRQSVAFWCNPISGHATLYWYQQILGQGPKLLIQFQNNGVVDDSQLPKDRFSAERLKGVDSTLKIQPAKLEDSAVYLCASSLFSNLGQSTDTQYFGPGTRLTVL.